The clone carrying this T cell receptor beta chain has a handful of counts. TCR beta VDJ combinations and CDR3 sequences were profiled from genomic DNA. From the reads, TCRdb called clonotypes with MiXCR, one entry per CDR3 protein. The table lists over 150,000 distinct CDR3 sequences, 63% of them singletons. Patients chosen for sequencing had shown CD8+CD57+ cell expansion by flow cytometry. This entry is derived from a study of CD8+CD57+ T cells in acquired aplastic anemia. Trimming removed 5 bases from V and 5 bases from J, with 10 bases in between. The CDR3 totals 13 residues. The germline CDR1 and CDR2 sequences are LNHNV and YYDKDF (reference sequence).

The sequencing sample was made of sorted CD4+, CD8+, or CD8+CD57+ T cells (not recorded which) from PBMCs. The TCR was taken from a human donor with aplastic anemia. This chain joins TRBV15 and TRBJ2-1, with D tentatively TRBD1 or TRBD2 (5 bases each). The CDR3 spells CATSGRQNNEQFF. In DNA form, the CDR3 reads TGTGCCACCAGCGGGAGACAGAACAATGAGCAGTTCTTC.